This TCR beta chain emerged from a study of control samples from healthy donors and cancer patients. Data came from immunoSEQ multiplex PCR; TCRdb stores just in-frame clones and leaves some out. The sample lists tens of thousands of clones, 87% occurring once. The CDR3 contains 14 residues. In germline, CDR1 is SGHRS, CDR2 YFSETQ. V lost 0 bases, J lost 1 base, and 7 bases lay in between. This rearrangement joins TRBV5-1 to TRBJ1-1; D unresolved. Sequenced material: blood. This sequence was found in a woman aged 45-65 years in good health. The CDR3 loop reads CASSLDPANTEAFF. The CDR3 DNA reads as TGCGCCAGCAGCTTGGATCCCGCGAACACTGAAGCTTTCTTT.